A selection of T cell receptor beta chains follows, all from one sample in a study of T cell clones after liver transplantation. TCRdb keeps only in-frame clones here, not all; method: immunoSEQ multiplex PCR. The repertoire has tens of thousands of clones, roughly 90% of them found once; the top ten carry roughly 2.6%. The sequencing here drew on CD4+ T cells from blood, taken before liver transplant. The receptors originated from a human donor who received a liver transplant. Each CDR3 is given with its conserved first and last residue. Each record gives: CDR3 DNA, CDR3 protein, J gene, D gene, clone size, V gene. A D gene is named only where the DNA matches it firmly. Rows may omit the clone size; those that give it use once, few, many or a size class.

TGTGCCAGCAGCGGTGGAGGGGGGATCTATGGCTACACCTTC CASSGGGGIYGYTF TRBJ1-2 . . TRBV28
TGTGCCTGCCTATCGGACTCCCAAGAGACCCAGTACTTC CACLSDSQETQYF TRBJ2-5 . . TRBV2
TGTGCCAGCAGCTTAGTTAACCCCTCCTACAATGAGCAGTTCTTC CASSLVNPSYNEQFF TRBJ2-1 . . TRBV7-2
TGCAGCGTTTGGACGGGGGTGGATACGCAGTATTTT CSVWTGVDTQYF TRBJ2-3 . once TRBV29-1
TGTGCCAGCTCACCTGCGGCAGGGTCCGACAATGAGCAGTTCTTC CASSPAAGSDNEQFF TRBJ2-1 . . TRBV18
TGTGCCAGCAGGCAGGGAACCCTGTATGGCTACACCTTC CASRQGTLYGYTF TRBJ1-2 . . TRBV28
TGTGCCACCAGCCCGAGGGCAGATACGCAGTATTTT CATSPRADTQYF TRBJ2-3 . . TRBV15
TGTGCCAGCAGCTTAGGCTCAGGGAGCTCCTACAATGAGCAGTTCTTC CASSLGSGSSYNEQFF TRBJ2-1 . . TRBV7-2
TGTGCCAGCAGTTTAGAATACCCCCCCGTGGGGGCTTTCTTT CASSLEYPPVGAFF TRBJ1-1 . . TRBV28
TGTGCCAGCAGCAATTCGGACGCGGCGGGGGTAAACATTCAGTACTTC CASSNSDAAGVNIQYF TRBJ2-4 . . TRBV21-1
TGTGCCAGCAGTGGCCCCGGGACAGGATTCTACGAGCAGTACTTC CASSGPGTGFYEQYF TRBJ2-7 TRBD1 . TRBV6-5
TGTGCCGGGTCGGACAGGGCTACTGAAAAACTGTTTTTT CAGSDRATEKLFF TRBJ1-4 TRBD1 . TRBV19
TGCGCCAGCTCCTCCCAGGGAAACTATGGCTACACCTTC CASSSQGNYGYTF TRBJ1-2 . . TRBV5-1
TGTGCCAGCAGTTACGGGGCAGGGTTGTTTGGGACTGAAGCTTTCTTT CASSYGAGLFGTEAFF TRBJ1-1 . . TRBV6-5
TGCGCCAGCAGCTTGGCCGGTGGGAATGGCTACACCTTC CASSLAGGNGYTF TRBJ1-2 . . TRBV5-1
TGTGCCAGCAGTCGACAGTACGGGGGCTACAATGAGCAGTTCTTC CASSRQYGGYNEQFF TRBJ2-1 . . TRBV28
TGTGCCAGCAGCGCGGACAGGTCAGGGGAGCTGTTTTTT CASSADRSGELFF TRBJ2-2 TRBD1 . TRBV7-9
TGTGCCATCAGTGATCCGGGACAGCGGGGCACTGAAGCTTTCTTT CAISDPGQRGTEAFF TRBJ1-1 TRBD1 . TRBV10-3
TGCGCCAGCAGCAACGGGACTAGCGGGGGGGCCAATACGCAGTATTTT CASSNGTSGGANTQYF TRBJ2-3 TRBD2 . TRBV5-1
TGTGCCAGCAGCTCCAACACAGTGAACACTGAAGCTTTCTTT CASSSNTVNTEAFF TRBJ1-1 . . TRBV7-9
TGTGCCAGCAGTCCGGACAGGGTGGGTGAAAAACTGTTTTTT CASSPDRVGEKLFF TRBJ1-4 TRBD1 . TRBV2
TGTGCCAGCAGTCCCGACAGGGTGGAGGAAAAACTGTTTTTT CASSPDRVEEKLFF TRBJ1-4 TRBD1 . TRBV27
TGTGCCAGCAGTTCCAGCATCAATCAGCCCCAGCATTTT CASSSSINQPQHF TRBJ1-5 . . TRBV27
TGTGCCAGCAGCTTACCAACAGGGGGCGCGACAGATACGCAGTATTTT CASSLPTGGATDTQYF TRBJ2-3 TRBD1 . TRBV5-4
TGCAGCGTTAATTTCGGGGGAGGCTACACCTTC CSVNFGGGYTF TRBJ1-2 . few TRBV29-1
TGTGCCAGCAGCCGCTATAGCGACAATGAGCAGTTCTTC CASSRYSDNEQFF TRBJ2-1 . . TRBV5-6
TGTGCCAGCAGCCCGACGCAGTGGGGTGCAGAGACCCAGTACTTC CASSPTQWGAETQYF TRBJ2-5 . few TRBV5-6
TGTGCCAGTAACATGGGGCTCGGGACAGATACGCAGTATTTT CASNMGLGTDTQYF TRBJ2-3 . . TRBV19
TGTGCCAGCAGTTTATGGCCTGAAGCTTTCTTT CASSLWPEAFF TRBJ1-1 . . TRBV28
TGCAGCGTTGAAGGAGAGAGCTCTGGGGCCAACGTCCTGACTTTC CSVEGESSGANVLTF TRBJ2-6 . . TRBV29-1
TGTGCCAGCAGCCAAGATTGGGGGAGGCCCGTGTACGAGCAGTACTTC CASSQDWGRPVYEQYF TRBJ2-7 . . TRBV4-2
TGTGCTAGTGGCCAGGGACAGGGAGCAGCCGATACGCAGTATTTT CASGQGQGAADTQYF TRBJ2-3 TRBD1 . TRBV12-5
TGTGCCAGCAGCTTATCGCCGACTAGCGTCCGCGAGACCCAGTACTTC CASSLSPTSVRETQYF TRBJ2-5 TRBD2 . TRBV11-1
TGTGCCAGCAGCTTACGTTCTAGCGGGAGGGCGGTAGAGCAGTTCTTC CASSLRSSGRAVEQFF TRBJ2-1 TRBD2 . TRBV11-3
TGTGCCAGTACCCCCCGGGACAGGGGTGAAGCTTTCTTT CASTPRDRGEAFF TRBJ1-1 TRBD1 . TRBV19
TGTGCCAGCAGTCCCCAAGAGACCCAGTACTTC CASSPQETQYF TRBJ2-5 . . TRBV2
TGCGCCAGCAGTCCCGGACTAGCGGGAGTCAATGAGCAGTTCTTC CASSPGLAGVNEQFF TRBJ2-1 TRBD2 . TRBV10-2
TGTGCCAGCAGCTTAGACATAGCCAAAAACATTCAGTACTTC CASSLDIAKNIQYF TRBJ2-4 . . TRBV7-9
TGTGCCAGCAGCCCAAATGGGCTAGCGGGATCGGGTGAGCAGTTCTTC CASSPNGLAGSGEQFF TRBJ2-1 TRBD2 once TRBV11-3
TGTGCCAGCAGTTTTGGACAGGGCGACCAGCCCCAGCATTTT CASSFGQGDQPQHF TRBJ1-5 TRBD1 . TRBV27
TGTGCCAGCAGCTCCCCTACACAGGGGGCCGACATTCAGTACTTC CASSSPTQGADIQYF TRBJ2-4 TRBD1 . TRBV5-4
TGTGCCAGCAGCCCATCACAACCCTCCCCCTACAATGAGCAGTTCTTC CASSPSQPSPYNEQFF TRBJ2-1 . . TRBV7-6
TGTGCCAGCAGCCTTTGGACTAGCGGGAGTGTCTACGAGCAGTACTTC CASSLWTSGSVYEQYF TRBJ2-7 TRBD2 . TRBV14
TGTGCCAGCAGTTCCTATGAGCGGAACCCCAATGAGCAGTTCTTC CASSSYERNPNEQFF TRBJ2-1 . . TRBV28
TGTGCCAGCAGCGTAGGTAGCATCAGGGATGAAAAACTGTTTTTT CASSVGSIRDEKLFF TRBJ1-4 . . TRBV9
TGTGCCAGCAGCTCGACAGGGTGGGGCACCGGGGAGCTGTTTTTT CASSSTGWGTGELFF TRBJ2-2 TRBD1 . TRBV5-5
TGTGCCAGCAGCCCCGATACGGAGACCCAGTACTTC CASSPDTETQYF TRBJ2-5 . . TRBV7-2
TGTGCCTGGAGTGTTGGGGCCTCCAAGACTAATACAATACGGCAAGAGACCCAGTACTTC CAWSVGASKTNTIRQETQYF TRBJ2-5 . . TRBV30
TGTGCCAGTAGTATAGGGGGAGTTGAAGCTTTCTTT CASSIGGVEAFF TRBJ1-1 . . TRBV19
TGCGCCAGCAGCGATAGACAGGGGAACACTGAAGCTTTCTTT CASSDRQGNTEAFF TRBJ1-1 TRBD1 . TRBV5-1
TGTGCCAGCAGCCCGCGGTTAAGTGGGACCCAGTACTTC CASSPRLSGTQYF TRBJ2-5 . . TRBV14
TGCAGTGCAGCTAAAGATACGCAGTATTTT CSAAKDTQYF TRBJ2-3 . . TRBV20-1
TGTGCCAGCAGCTTATCTCAGCAAGAGACCCAGTACTTC CASSLSQQETQYF TRBJ2-5 . few TRBV7-2
TGCGCCAGCAGCTTCACAGATACGCAGTATTTT CASSFTDTQYF TRBJ2-3 . . TRBV5-1